This passage covers 10 T cell receptor beta chains from one sample sequenced in a study of blood T cell repertoires in COVID-19. Sequencing was performed with immunoSEQ multiplex PCR; in TCRdb, only in-frame clones are kept and a portion is missing. Of approximately 500,000 clones listed, approximately 88% are singletons. Sequenced input: peripheral blood. The receptor set was obtained from a woman in her forties or fifties with COVID-19, enrolled during active disease.

The chain joins TRBV5-1 to TRBJ2-1; tentative D call: TRBD1 (5 bases). Trimming pared 0 bases from V and 5 bases from J, leaving 12 bases between. Germline-derived CDR1 and CDR2 are SGHRS and YFSETQ. This CDR3 is built from 15 residues. CDR3 in DNA: TGCGCCAGCAGCTTGGTGGGGCTGGGTCACAATGAGCAGTTCTTC. Residues: CASSLVGLGHNEQFF.

CDR3: CAWSTAANYGYTF. Written as DNA, the CDR3 is TGTGCCTGGAGTACGGCGGCTAACTATGGCTACACCTTC. The chain joins TRBV30 to TRBJ1-2; D unresolved. The germline V gene has CDR1 GTSNPN and CDR2 SVGIG (reference sequence). Trimming shortened V by 2 bases and J by 0 bases, and 7 bases separated the two germline ends. The CDR3 is 13 residues long.

The chain uses TRBV3-1 (or the pseudogene TRBV3-2) and TRBJ2-5; TRBD2 matches 12 bases. This CDR3 has 15 amino acids. CDR1 LGHDT and CDR2 YNNKEL come from the germline V gene (reference sequence). J gave up 3 bases and V 4 bases, and 3 bases lay outside the gene matches. CDR3 region: CASSPWTSGEETQYF. DNA of the CDR3: TGTGCCAGCAGCCCCTGGACTAGCGGGGAAGAGACCCAGTACTTC.

The chain carries TRBV18 and TRBJ2-1, with D maybe TRBD1 (6 bases). The CDR3 covers 15 residues. V lost 6 bases and J lost 6, with 18 bases in between. Germline V CDR1 and CDR2: KGHSH, LQKENI. The CDR3 nucleotides read TGTGCCAGCTCCCATCCGGGACAAGAAGGCAATGAGCAGTTCTTC. Translated, it gives CASSHPGQEGNEQFF.

The CDR3 nucleotides read TGTGCCAGCAGCTCCCTAGTCCCGGGACTTAACAATGAGCAGTTCTTC. Translated: CASSSLVPGLNNEQFF. The V gene is TRBV7-3, the J gene TRBJ2-1; tentatively, D is TRBD2 (6 bases). V lost 4 bases to trimming and J lost 5 bases, with 18 bases between them. The germline CDR1 and CDR2 sequences are SGHTA and FQGTGA. This CDR3 has 16 residues. The entire variable domain, with the rest obtained from reference TRBV7-3 and TRBJ2-1, is as follows: GAGVSQTPSNKVTEKGKYVELRCDPISGHTALYWYRQSLGQGPEFLIYFQGTGAADDSGLPNDRFFAVRPEGSVSTLKIQRTERGDSAVYLCASSSLVPGLNNEQFFGPGTRLTVL.

The chain employs TRBV6-5 and TRBJ1-5; TRBD1 is a possible D gene (5 bases). Deletions cut 4 bases from V and 1 base from J, with 8 bases between. The CDR3 runs to 14 residues. Germline V gives CDR1 MNHEY, CDR2 SVGAGI. The CDR3 DNA is TGTGCCAGCAGTTTTGGGGGGAGCAATCAGCCCCAGCATTTT. Amino acid sequence: CASSFGGSNQPQHF.

The rearrangement links TRBV6-5 to TRBJ2-2, with D possibly matching TRBD2 (7 bases). The CDR3 covers 14 residues. Trimming stripped 1 base from V and 7 bases from J, with 10 bases between. The germline V gene encodes CDR1 MNHEY and CDR2 SVGAGI. CDR3 region: CASSYWGGNGELFF. The DNA for the CDR3 is TGTGCCAGCAGTTACTGGGGGGGCAACGGGGAGCTGTTTTTT.

This clone has only one observation. The genes are TRBV11-2 and TRBJ2-1; D possibly corresponds to TRBD1 (5 bases). The germline V and J ends were trimmed by 2 bases and 0 bases, with 8 bases remaining between them. The CDR3 totals 15 residues. Per germline, CDR1 SGHAT and CDR2 FQNNGV. CDR3 region: CASSLLGVSYNEQFF. DNA of the CDR3: TGTGCCAGCAGCTTACTAGGGGTCTCCTACAATGAGCAGTTCTTC. The entire variable domain, with the rest obtained from reference TRBV11-2 and TRBJ2-1, is as follows: EAGVAQSPRYKIIEKRQSVAFWCNPISGHATLYWYQQILGQGPKLLIQFQNNGVVDDSQLPKDRFSAERLKGVDSTLKIQPAKLEDSAVYLCASSLLGVSYNEQFFGPGTRLTVL.

This chain connects TRBV30 to TRBJ1-4; 12 bases fit TRBD1. Germline V gene lookup returns CDR1 GTSNPN and CDR2 SVGIG (reference sequence). This CDR3 has 16 residues. The junction had 12 bases not matched to a gene; V was cut back by 8 bases and J by 5 bases. The CDR3, as DNA: TGTGCCCTGGACACGGGACAGGGGGCTTTAAATGAAAAACTGTTTTTT. Translation gives CALDTGQGALNEKLFF. Full variable domain (rest looked up from reference TRBV30 and TRBJ1-4): SQTIHQWPATLVQPVGSPLSLECTVEGTSNPNLYWYRQAAGRGLQLLFYSVGIGQISSEVPQNLSASRPQDRQFILSSKKLLLSDSGFYLCALDTGQGALNEKLFFGSGTQLSVL.

The J gene is TRBJ2-1, the V gene TRBV7-3; 10 positions match TRBD1. Germline trimming cut 2 bases from V and 9 bases from J; bases unmatched to any gene: 1. CDR1 is SGHTA, CDR2 FQGTGA, per germline. This CDR3 has 13 residues. In nucleotides, the CDR3 is TGTGCCAGCAGCTTACGGACAGGGGGTGAGCAGTTCTTC. Amino acids: CASSLRTGGEQFF.